This T cell receptor (beta chain) was identified during a study of blood T cells in healthy people across ages. A second PCR, run for about 7 to 11 cycles, used a sample-barcoded 5' primer plus a J-beta primer mix. MiXCR, run by TCRdb on the 5' RACE reads, gives a single entry per CDR3 protein. The data contain 1.5 million to 2 million distinct CDR3 sequences, approximately 28% of them singletons. This clonotype has more than one count but fewer than ten. The specimen was blood. The TCR originated in a woman under 40 in good health.

CDR3 nucleotide sequence: TGTGCCAGCAGCTTAGATTCGCCCGGAGATACGCAGTATTTT. As protein: CASSLDSPGDTQYF. J is TRBJ2-3 and V is TRBV7-2; D not resolved. Trimming took off 1 base at V and 5 bases at J, with 10 bases between the two ends. The length of the CDR3 is 14 residues. Germline values: CDR1 SGHTA, CDR2 FQGNSA.